What follows is one TCR beta chain and its context. There is no known antigen for this receptor. Being one base from a much bigger clone, this may be a read error. The data derive from a study of T-cell reconstitution after alpha-beta-depleted transplantation in children (dated by TCRdb to the mid-2010s). For the study in its entirety: Using TCR repertoire profiling, the study quantitatively followed how T-cell immune reconstitution unfolded in children after TCRalphabeta/CD19-depleted allogeneic hematopoietic cell transplantation. Overall results and qualifications from the work: The apparently early alphabetaT-cell count recovery about two months after transplant was reportedly dependent on only several hundred rapidly expanded clones derived from non-depleted graft cells. In some patients, the high TCRbeta diversity seen at day 60 was put down to recipient T cells and intrathymic progenitors that had survived conditioning. Hyperexpanded clone frequencies declined over subsequent months; after one year, T-cell counts and TCRbeta diversity were mostly attributed to newly produced T cells.

The time point tag for this specimen amounts to: day 60 (about 2 months) after transplantation. This sample's treatment or condition label indicates: allogeneic hematopoietic cell transplantation with graft depleted of TCRalphabeta T cells and CD19 B cells. The transplant recipients were children given TCRalphabeta/CD19-depleted allogeneic hematopoietic cell grafts. CDR1 and CDR2 were assigned from the germline V gene as SGHRS and YFSETQ. From cysteine to phenylalanine, the CDR3 is 15 amino acids long. The sequence is cut down to CDR3 DNA, 45 bases in frame from base 1. Deletion took 2 bases off V and 9 bases off J, with a span of 17 bases between the germline ends. The method behind the library was PCR. Sequenced using an Illumina HiSeq 2500. To normalize quantification of the TCRbeta repertoire, the TCR libraries were built with molecular barcoding that relied on unique molecular identifiers. The raw public data were reprocessed by TCRdb itself: fastp quality trimming at Q25, MiXCR clonotype calling, in-frame beta chains only. Here each entry gathers all rows of one CDR3 protein and keeps the most common genes and DNA. This sample is represented by under 25,000 distinct CDR3 sequences; 13% of them were singletons. The leading ten clones occupy roughly 35% of the sample.

The rearrangement combines TRBV5-1 with TRBJ2-2; the D gene is perhaps TRBD1, from 6 matching bases. Sequenced material: PBMCs, mostly from graft donor cells, taken 60 days after TCRalphabeta/CD19-depleted stem cell transplant. The receptor was derived from a female patient aged 2-10 years who had a stem cell transplant for congenital amegakaryocytic thrombocytopenia, so the T cells may come from the graft donor. For the CDR3, the sequence is CASSFKVRGTRELFF. In nucleotide form, the sequence is TGCGCCAGCAGCTTCAAAGTCAGGGGTACCAGGGAGCTGTTTTTT.